The 29 T cell receptor beta chains below come from one sample, sequenced in a study of T cell responses to AZD1222 COVID-19 vaccine. Data came from immunoSEQ multiplex PCR; TCRdb stores just in-frame clones and leaves some out. Of 95,000 to 130,000 clones listed, less than 90% are singletons. The specimen was peripheral blood, collected on day 0 of AZD1222 vaccination. The receptors here all came from an adult in good health.

The chain employs TRBV27 and TRBJ1-4, with D unclear. The CDR3 has 15 amino acids. Germline loops: CDR1 MNHEY, CDR2 SMNVEV (reference sequence). Trimming stripped 5 bases from V and 3 bases from J, with 13 bases between. The CDR3 loop reads CASSRMGRPNEKLFF. CDR3 nucleotide sequence: TGTGCCAGCAGTCGAATGGGGAGGCCTAATGAAAAACTGTTTTTT.

In this sample, this clone turned up once. The V and J genes are TRBV14 and TRBJ2-1; D gene unclear. V lost 3 bases to trimming and J lost 3 bases, with 6 bases between them. This CDR3 has 13 residues. The germline gives CDR1 SGHDN, CDR2 FVKESK. The CDR3 is CASSQRYYNEQFF. Written as DNA, the CDR3 is TGTGCCAGCAGCCAGCGGTACTACAATGAGCAGTTCTTC. Using reference TRBV14 and TRBJ2-1 for the parts outside the CDR3, the full variable domain is EAGVTQFPSHSVIEKGQTVTLRCDPISGHDNLYWYRRVMGKEIKFLLHFVKESKQDESGMPNNRFLAERTGGTYSTLKVQPAELEDSGVYFCASSQRYYNEQFFGPGTRLTVL.

This sequence joins TRBV4-1 and TRBJ2-1; D is uncertain. The germline gives CDR1 MGHRA, CDR2 YSYEKL. With 4 bases removed from V and 0 bases from J, the gap between germline ends came to 16 bases. The length of the CDR3 is 17 residues. Here the CDR3 reads CASSRTSGRSSYNEQFF. CDR3 sequence (DNA): TGCGCCAGCAGCCGAACCTCTGGGCGGAGCTCCTACAATGAGCAGTTCTTC.

The V call is TRBV7-9, the J call TRBJ1-2, with TRBD1 as a possible D gene (5 bases). The CDR3 sequence is 17 residues long. Germline lookup yields CDR1 SEHNR and CDR2 FQNEAQ (reference sequence). Deletions cut 4 bases from V and 4 bases from J, with 22 bases between. The CDR3 loop reads CASSSNNEWGRRYGYTF. CDR3 nucleotides: TGTGCCAGCAGCTCCAACAATGAATGGGGGAGACGCTATGGCTACACCTTC.

This clone was seen many times. J is TRBJ2-1 and V is TRBV11-3; D unclear. Trimming cost V 6 bases and J 0 bases, with 15 bases left between them. The CDR3 totals 16 residues. Per germline, CDR1 SGHNT and CDR2 YENEEA. The DNA for the CDR3 is TGTGCCAGCAGTCTGTTCCGGATGAGCTCCTACAATGAGCAGTTCTTC. Translation gives CASSLFRMSSYNEQFF.

V usage is TRBV28 and J usage is TRBJ1-4; D not certain. Per the germline V gene, CDR1 is MDHEN and CDR2 is SYDVKM. V was shortened by 1 base and J by 0 bases, with 9 bases between the two germline ends. This CDR3 comprises 16 residues. This CDR3 is CASSLFQYPTNEKLFF. Written as DNA, the CDR3 is TGTGCCAGCAGTTTATTCCAGTACCCAACTAATGAAAAACTGTTTTTT.

This chain links TRBV10-3 with TRBJ2-2, with 8 nucleotides matching TRBD2. With 4 bases clipped from V and 5 bases from J, the junction kept 15 bases outside the gene matches. There are 18 residues in the CDR3. From germline, CDR1 is ENHRY and CDR2 SYGVKD. CDR3 loop: CAISVSGTSGSRTGELFF. The CDR3 nucleotides are TGTGCCATCAGTGTCTCGGGTACAAGCGGGAGTAGGACCGGGGAGCTGTTTTTT.

A few counts support this clone. Other DNA variants within this sample encode the same CDR3. The V gene is TRBV11-1, the J gene TRBJ2-2; 10 nucleotides align to TRBD1. Looked up from germline, CDR1 is SGHAT and CDR2 is FQDESV (reference sequence). With V trimmed by 1 base and J by 4 bases, 0 bases remained unmatched. CDR3 length equals 15 residues. The CDR3 is CASSLGTGGTGELFF. CDR3 DNA sequence: TGTGCCAGCAGCTTAGGGACAGGGGGCACCGGGGAGCTGTTTTTT.

The chain uses TRBV19 and TRBJ1-3; D is possibly TRBD1 (6 bases). The CDR3 has 14 amino acids. Trimming took 6 bases from V and 5 from J, leaving 14 bases between them. Germline CDR1 LNHDA, CDR2 SQIVND (reference sequence). CDR3 nucleotide sequence: TGTGCCAGTAGCCTATCACAGGGACGAAACACCATATATTTT. Translation gives CASSLSQGRNTIYF.

The CDR3, as DNA: TGTGCCAGCAGCTTAGAAGTGTCAGGACGGGTTGAGCAGTTCTTC. Translated: CASSLEVSGRVEQFF. V is TRBV13 and J is TRBJ2-1, with unresolved D. V was pared by 1 base and J by 9 bases, with 16 bases between. CDR3 length equals 15 residues. Germline lookup yields CDR1 PRHDT and CDR2 FYEKMQ (reference sequence).

This clone occurred a few times. CDR3 sequence reads: CASSSFYSLAGDTDTQYF. The CDR3 bases are TGTGCCAGCAGTTCATTCTACTCACTAGCGGGGGACACAGATACGCAGTATTTT. The chain recombines TRBV28 with TRBJ2-3; 11 bases fit TRBD2. The ends lost 4 bases at V and 2 bases at J; junction bases unmatched: 11. The CDR3 length is 18 residues. Germline CDR1 MDHEN, CDR2 SYDVKM.

This sequence joins TRBV23-1 and TRBJ1-3; possibly TRBD1 for D (6 bases). TRBV23-1 is marked as an open reading frame, function uncertain. Trimming removed 0 bases from V and 0 bases from J, with 24 bases in between. This CDR3 region has 21 residues. The CDR3: CASSQSKGEGPRTDSGNTIYF. The CDR3 DNA is TGCGCCAGCAGTCAATCGAAGGGCGAAGGGCCTAGGACAGACTCTGGAAACACCATATATTTT.

This chain joins TRBV9 and TRBJ2-2; no firm D call. V was clipped by 4 bases and J by 9 bases, with 16 bases between them. Per germline, CDR1 SGDLS and CDR2 YYNGEE. The length of the CDR3 is 14 residues. CDR3 in amino acids: CASSYQDGNWELFF. The CDR3 coding sequence is TGTGCCAGCAGCTACCAGGATGGGAACTGGGAGCTGTTTTTT.

V and J are TRBV27 and TRBJ2-1, with 13 bases matching TRBD2. Per the germline V gene, CDR1 is MNHEY and CDR2 is SMNVEV (reference sequence). V lost 4 bases to trimming and J lost 9 bases; unmatched junction nucleotides: 9. CDR3 length: 16 residues. The CDR3 sequence is CASSYRLAGGMIEQFF. The DNA of the CDR3 is TGTGCCAGCAGTTACCGACTAGCGGGAGGAATGATTGAGCAGTTCTTC.

The gene calls are TRBV19 and TRBJ2-7, with D perhaps assigned TRBD1 or TRBD2 (5 bases each). CDR1 and CDR2 (germline): LNHDA, SQIVND (reference sequence). The CDR3 has 14 amino acids. V lost 2 bases and J 3 bases, leaving 11 bases between the germline ends. The CDR3 coding sequence is TGTGCCAGTAGTATATCGGGACGGAGCTACGAGCAGTACTTC. Translated: CASSISGRSYEQYF.

This chain uses TRBV28 with TRBJ2-2; D perhaps matches TRBD1 (6 bases). This CDR3 comprises 17 residues. The V gene lost 2 bases and the J gene lost 3 bases, with 16 bases spanning the gap. Germline loops: CDR1 MDHEN, CDR2 SYDVKM. DNA of the CDR3: TGTGCCAGCAGTTTAGCAGGGGTGGTAGTGGACACCGGGGAGCTGTTTTTT. It codes for CASSLAGVVVDTGELFF.

The gene calls are TRBV10-3 and TRBJ2-3; D is unresolved. The CDR3 is 12 residues long. From germline, CDR1 is ENHRY and CDR2 SYGVKD. With 0 bases removed from V and 6 bases from J, the gap between germline ends came to 4 bases. CDR3 in DNA: TGTGCCATCAGTGAGTCTCCGGATACGCAGTATTTT. Residues: CAISESPDTQYF.

This clone was observed many times. The rearrangement joins TRBV28 to TRBJ1-3; D remains ambiguous. In germline, CDR1 is MDHEN, CDR2 SYDVKM. V lost 5 bases and J 0 bases, leaving 8 bases between the germline ends. CDR3 length: 14 residues. The chain's CDR3 is CASSVEYSGNTIYF. The CDR3 bases are TGTGCCAGCAGTGTGGAGTACTCTGGAAACACCATATATTTT.

The chain employs TRBV5-1 and TRBJ1-4, with D uncertain. Trimming stripped 3 bases from V and 6 bases from J, with 12 bases between. The V gene's germline CDR1 is SGHRS and CDR2 YFSETQ. This CDR3 contains 14 residues. The CDR3 coding sequence is TGCGCCAGCAGCTACGGGGTCCGGGATGAAAAACTGTTTTTT. This encodes CASSYGVRDEKLFF.

The CDR3 region has the DNA TGCAGCGTTGAAGATCGTGCGGCAGGGGAATACGAGCAGTACTTC. Translating it yields CSVEDRAAGEYEQYF. The chain has TRBV29-1 and TRBJ2-7, with D tentatively TRBD1 (6 bases). Deletions cut 0 bases from V and 4 bases from J, with 16 bases between. The CDR3 is 15 residues long. Germline V lookup: CDR1 SQVTM, CDR2 ANQGSEA.

The chain is built from TRBV7-3 and TRBJ2-5, with 9 bases lining up with TRBD2. This CDR3 is 18 amino acids long. Per germline, CDR1 SGHTA and CDR2 FQGTGA. The junction had 9 bases not matched to a gene; V was cut back by 0 bases and J by 1 base. The CDR3 coding sequence is TGTGCCAGCAGCTTAACGTCGGCTAGCGGGACAGCCCAAGAGACCCAGTACTTC. Protein product: CASSLTSASGTAQETQYF.

J is TRBJ2-4 and V is TRBV30; no clear D gene. This CDR3 is 12 amino acids long. Germline values: CDR1 GTSNPN, CDR2 SVGIG (reference sequence). V shed 2 bases and J shed 0 bases, with 2 bases lying between them. This CDR3 reads CAWSLAKNIQYF. In DNA, the CDR3 is TGTGCCTGGAGTCTAGCCAAAAACATTCAGTACTTC.

The CDR3 sequence: CASMTSGEQFF. The CDR3 nucleotides read TGCGCCAGCATGACTAGCGGAGAGCAGTTCTTC. The V and J genes are TRBV10-2 and TRBJ2-1; 9 bases map to TRBD2. Germline-derived CDR1 and CDR2 are WSHSY and SAAADI. CDR3 size: 11 residues. Trimming at V came to 7 bases and at J to 10 bases, leaving 2 bases not matched to a gene.

This rearrangement joins TRBV28 to TRBJ1-2; no firm D call. This CDR3 has 17 residues. V dropped 2 bases and J dropped 4 bases, with 20 bases sitting between them. Per the germline V gene, CDR1 is MDHEN and CDR2 is SYDVKM. The CDR3 DNA reads as TGTGCCAGCAGTTTAGCGACATCCAGCCAACGGGGCTATGGCTACACCTTC. This translates into CASSLATSSQRGYGYTF.

This chain joins TRBV7-9 and TRBJ2-5; 8 bases fit TRBD2. Germline values: CDR1 SEHNR, CDR2 FQNEAQ (reference sequence). J gave up 5 bases and V 1 base, and 15 bases lay outside the gene matches. The CDR3 is 18 amino acids. The CDR3 nucleotides are TGTGCCAGCAGCTTAGTCCGGGGGGGTAACTTCGGGTCGGAGACCCAGTACTTC. It codes for CASSLVRGGNFGSETQYF. Variable domain in full (rest from reference TRBV7-9 and TRBJ2-5): DTGVSQNPRHKITKRGQNVTFRCDPISEHNRLYWYRQTLGQGPEFLTYFQNEAQLEKSRLLSDRFSAERPKGSFSTLEIQRTEQGDSAMYLCASSLVRGGNFGSETQYFGPGTRLLVL.

V and J are TRBV4-2 and TRBJ1-5; D unclear. The CDR3 consists of 13 residues. Germline V gene sequence: CDR1 LGHNA, CDR2 YNFKEQ. V was pared by 0 bases and J by 6 bases, with 6 bases between. CDR3 sequence: CASSQDRAQPQHF. Here the CDR3 DNA reads TGTGCCAGCAGCCAAGATCGTGCTCAGCCCCAGCATTTT.

The V call is TRBV13, the J call TRBJ1-2; 10 nucleotides align to TRBD1. Per germline, CDR1 PRHDT and CDR2 FYEKMQ (reference sequence). J was trimmed by 0 bases and V by 0 bases; bases with no gene match: 4. The CDR3 loop spans 17 amino acids. The chain's CDR3 is CASSLGTGGPANYGYTF. CDR3 DNA sequence: TGTGCCAGCAGCTTAGGGACAGGGGGCCCAGCTAACTATGGCTACACCTTC.

The chain recombines TRBV7-2 with TRBJ1-5, with D perhaps TRBD1 (5 bases). Germline CDR1 reads SGHTA; CDR2 reads FQGNSA. The CDR3 runs 15 residues. V was trimmed by 3 bases and J by 4 bases, leaving 13 bases between them. Written as DNA, the CDR3 is TGTGCCAGCAGCTTGGGGACCTACGCGAATCAGCCCCAGCATTTT. It specifies CASSLGTYANQPQHF. The entire variable domain, with the rest obtained from reference TRBV7-2 and TRBJ1-5, is as follows: GAGVSQSPSNKVTEKGKDVELRCDPISGHTALYWYRQSLGQGLEFLIYFQGNSAPDKSGLPSDRFSAERTGGSVSTLTIQRTQQEDSAVYLCASSLGTYANQPQHFGDGTRLSIL.

The rearrangement uses TRBV27 and TRBJ2-3; D is unclear. There are 12 residues in the CDR3. V was clipped by 6 bases and J by 6 bases, with 10 bases between them. CDR1 MNHEY and CDR2 SMNVEV come from the germline V gene (reference sequence). CDR3 sequence: CASRGVGDTQYF. DNA of the CDR3: TGTGCCAGCAGGGGCGTGGGGGATACGCAGTATTTT.